Below, one T cell receptor (beta chain) is given with its context. Its antigen is unknown. A read error is possible here, since a much larger clone lies one base away. This sample is drawn from a study of tumor-infiltrating lymphocytes in primary liver carcinoma (dated by TCRdb to 2015 to 2018). Regarding the complete study: Between November 2015 and early 2016, 5 or 6 patients in China with histopathologically diagnosed primary liver carcinoma had their tumors surgically resected. Of the five patients, three men and two women aged 30 to 69 years, four had hepatocellular carcinoma and one had combined HCC and intrahepatic cholangiocarcinoma. Roughly 3.65 to 7.13 million productive TCRbeta reads were obtained per sample, and no significant difference in read depth was found between tissue types. Repertoires from technical replicates were highly reproducible, with mean shared-clone rates around 0.87 and correlation coefficients above 0.95. Across five regions of each liver tumor, along with adjacent normal tissue and blood, the study brought together TCRbeta repertoire sequencing, expression microarrays and whole-exome sequencing. The five patients had tumors staged T1-T3 N0M0, with maximum diameters ranging from roughly 4 to 10 cm. A total of 35 specimens from 5 patients went through TCRbeta repertoire sequencing, namely 25 tumor regions, 5 adjacent noncancerous liver tissues and 5 peripheral blood samples.

Here is what the overall study found, with its caveats: With just a few patients in the study, the authors point out that the findings should be validated in a larger study. Only the TCR beta chain was sequenced, which likely underestimates true repertoire diversity because unpaired alpha chains were not captured. Since the samples were bulk and unsorted, there was no way to compare CD4+ and CD8+ T cell repertoires. Pairs of tumor regions showed greater repertoire overlap (mean roughly 35%) than tumor-adjacent pairs (17%) or tumor-blood pairs (around 15%), which is consistent with antigen-driven expansion. A significantly larger repertoire fraction was made up by the top 250 clones in tumors than in blood (p = 0.039).

RNA from unsorted whole blood was extracted with TRIzol reagent, and germline DNA was obtained with the DNeasy Blood & Tissue kit. At the time of sampling, the patients had chronic HBV infection and had not received any treatment. Before surgery, four milliliters of peripheral blood were collected into K2EDTA tubes. From cysteine to phenylalanine, the CDR3 is 15 amino acids long. The CDR3 DNA has 45 bases and is translated from base 1. For CDR1 and CDR2, the germline V gene (reference sequence) lists MNHNY and SVGAGI. A constant-region primer and ProtoScript II reverse transcriptase were used to reverse-transcribe TCRbeta-specific cDNA from roughly 0.5 ug total RNA. The TCRbeta libraries were prepared through three rounds of nested multiplex PCR following a slightly modified ARM-PCR procedure. Each of the first two PCR rounds ran for approximately 11 cycles using multiplex TRBV1-TRBV30 forward primers together with a Cbeta reverse primer. A final 25-cycle PCR with Deep VentR polymerase added sample barcodes and Illumina adapters. Before sequencing, amplicons between 200 and 500 bp were purified from gel using a QIAquick gel extraction kit. An Illumina HiSeq 2500 was used to sequence the TCRbeta amplicons, generating 250-bp paired-end reads. From the authors' description of their analysis: Reads were quality-trimmed with Trimmomatic v0.33, and paired reads were merged with FLASH v1.2.11 to recover full CDR3 sequences. V, D and J germline segments were assigned to the rearranged TCRbeta sequences using MiGEC v1.2.1b. Clonotype statistics and Shannon-Wiener diversity indices were computed with VDJtools v1.0.0. To cut down on sampling bias, every analysis after diversity analysis relied on just the 250 most abundant clonotypes from each sample. TCRdb ran its own pipeline on the public reads, namely fastp trimming at Q25 and MiXCR clone calling, and kept in-frame beta chains. Rows merge per CDR3 protein into single entries with the most common DNA and genes. TCRdb's processing, not the authors' own work, is the source of the V and J calls. The sample yields around 330,000 distinct CDR3 sequences; roughly 60% were counted once. The top ten constitute about 8.4% of the sample.

The material sequenced was peripheral blood. The chain employs TRBV6-6 and TRBJ2-3; the D gene lacks a confident call. The J call may be mistaken, given a closer DNA end match to TRBJ1-5. The receptor comes from a man aged 40-55 years with primary liver carcinoma and hepatitis B virus infection. The CDR3 reads CASSYNDRITDTQHF. The DNA sequence is TGTGCCAGCAGTTACAACGACCGAATCACAGATACGCAGCATTTT.